This T cell receptor beta chain was documented in a study of response to subunit inactivated influenza vaccine listed by TCRdb under 2018. About the study as a whole: The study used deep quantitative T cell receptor repertoire profiling to track responses to a trivalent subunit inactivated influenza vaccine. The study at large found these results: The authors suggested that each seasonal influenza vaccination may recruit only a limited number of new T cells.

Library construction relied on RT-PCR. TCRdb shows the sequencer as Illumina HiSeq 2500. In TCRdb, the public reads were trimmed at Q25 with fastp and aligned with MiXCR, with productive beta chains retained. Identical CDR3 protein sequences are pooled into one entry, listed with their most common genes and DNA. The sample table lists hundreds of thousands of distinct CDR3 sequences, around 14% of them with a count of one. The ten largest clones capture roughly 12% of the sample. This clonotype was seen at least ten times. Its antigen is still unknown. No per-base quality is available; no much larger clone lies one base away. The sequencing here drew on PBMCs from blood, taken roughly 13 days after vaccination. This TCR came from a man in his fifties or sixties who received an inactivated influenza vaccine. Donor details come from another sample of the same person, matched by shared clones.

CDR3 loop: CASSPTVNEQFF. The bases read TGTGCCAGCAGCCCCACGGTCAATGAGCAGTTCTTC. The sequence links TRBV14 to TRBJ2-1; the D gene lacks a confident call. The CDR3 numbers 12 residues from cysteine through phenylalanine. Left in the record is the CDR3 DNA by itself, 36 bases read in frame from the first base. V and J are truncated by 4 bases and 6 bases respectively, leaving an intervening sequence of 7 bases. The CDR1 and CDR2 encoded by the germline V gene are SGHDN and FVKESK. The full variable domain, with segments outside the CDR3 supplied by the reference TRBV14 and TRBJ2-1 proteins, appears as EAGVTQFPSHSVIEKGQTVTLRCDPISGHDNLYWYRRVMGKEIKFLLHFVKESKQDESGMPNNRFLAERTGGTYSTLKVQPAELEDSGVYFCASSPTVNEQFFGPGTRLTVL.